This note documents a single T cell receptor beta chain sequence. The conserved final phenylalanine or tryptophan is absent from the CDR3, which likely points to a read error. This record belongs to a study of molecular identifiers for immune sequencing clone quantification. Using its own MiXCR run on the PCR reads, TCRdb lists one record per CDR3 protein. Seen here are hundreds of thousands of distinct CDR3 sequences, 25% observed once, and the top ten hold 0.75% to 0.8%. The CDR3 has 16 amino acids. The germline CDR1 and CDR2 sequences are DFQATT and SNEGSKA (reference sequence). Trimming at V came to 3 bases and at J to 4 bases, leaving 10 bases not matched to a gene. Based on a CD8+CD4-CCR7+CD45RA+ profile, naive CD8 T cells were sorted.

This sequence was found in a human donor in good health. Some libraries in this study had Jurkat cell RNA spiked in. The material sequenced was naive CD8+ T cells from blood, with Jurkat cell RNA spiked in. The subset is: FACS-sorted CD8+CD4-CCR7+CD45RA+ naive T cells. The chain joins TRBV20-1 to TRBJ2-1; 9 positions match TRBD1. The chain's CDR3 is CSASGWTGDEYNEQFS. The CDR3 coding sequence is TGCAGTGCTAGTGGCTGGACAGGGGATGAGTACAATGAGCAGTTCTCC.